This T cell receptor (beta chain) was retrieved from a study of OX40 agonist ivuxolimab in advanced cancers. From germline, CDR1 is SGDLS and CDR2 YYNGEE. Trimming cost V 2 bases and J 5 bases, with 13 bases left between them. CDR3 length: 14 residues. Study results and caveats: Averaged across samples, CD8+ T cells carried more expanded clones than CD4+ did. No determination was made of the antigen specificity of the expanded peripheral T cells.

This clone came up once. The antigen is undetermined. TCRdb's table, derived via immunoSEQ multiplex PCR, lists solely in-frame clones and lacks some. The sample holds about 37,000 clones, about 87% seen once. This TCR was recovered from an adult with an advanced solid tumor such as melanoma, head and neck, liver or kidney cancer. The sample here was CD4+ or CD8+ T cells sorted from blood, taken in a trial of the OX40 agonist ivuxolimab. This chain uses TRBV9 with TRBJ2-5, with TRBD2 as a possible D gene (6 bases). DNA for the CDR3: TGTGCCAGCAGCGTGTCCGGGAGTAGGGAGACCCAGTACTTC. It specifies CASSVSGSRETQYF.